Listed below are T cell receptor beta chains from one sample, sequenced in a study of glioma-infiltrating T cells after dendritic cell vaccination. The table came from immunoSEQ multiplex PCR; TCRdb's copy has only in-frame clones and leaves some out. This sample has about 110,000 clones, with around 87% found just once. Sequences were derived from blood, sampled after dendritic cell vaccination. Source of these receptors: a human donor with glioblastoma. Each CDR3 is given with its conserved first and last residue. Fields, in order: D gene, J gene, V gene, clone size, CDR3 protein, CDR3 DNA. A D gene is named only where the DNA matches it firmly. Only part of the rows carry a size: once, few, many, or a class if the clone is expanded.

d_gene: -; j_gene: TRBJ2-7; v_gene: TRBV5-4; abundance: -; CDR3aa: CASSPDRDSEQYF; CDR3nt: TGTGCCAGCAGCCCTGACCGGGACTCCGAGCAGTACTTC
d_gene: TRBD2; j_gene: TRBJ2-7; v_gene: TRBV19; abundance: -; CDR3aa: CASSPLAGGIYEQYF; CDR3nt: TGTGCCAGTAGCCCTCTAGCGGGAGGGATTTACGAGCAGTACTTC
d_gene: TRBD2; j_gene: TRBJ2-1; v_gene: TRBV6-5; abundance: once; CDR3aa: CASSSAASGGPAEQFF; CDR3nt: TGTGCCAGCAGTTCCGCCGCTAGCGGGGGGCCGGCTGAGCAGTTCTTC
d_gene: -; j_gene: TRBJ1-1; v_gene: TRBV28; abundance: -; CDR3aa: CASTSLALNTEAFF; CDR3nt: TGTGCCAGCACCTCTTTGGCTCTGAACACTGAAGCTTTCTTT
d_gene: -; j_gene: TRBJ1-1; v_gene: TRBV5-4; abundance: once; CDR3aa: CASSLSGTLGGTEAFF; CDR3nt: TGTGCCAGCAGCTTAAGCGGGACGTTGGGGGGCACTGAAGCTTTCTTT
d_gene: -; j_gene: TRBJ2-7; v_gene: TRBV6-4; abundance: -; CDR3aa: CASSDSAESYEQYF; CDR3nt: TGTGCCAGCAGTGACTCGGCAGAATCCTACGAGCAGTACTTC
d_gene: TRBD2; j_gene: TRBJ2-5; v_gene: TRBV7-2; abundance: -; CDR3aa: CASSLVSRGGRSSVTQYF; CDR3nt: TGTGCCAGCAGCTTAGTCTCGCGGGGGGGCCGCTCGTCTGTCACCCAGTACTTC
d_gene: -; j_gene: TRBJ1-2; v_gene: TRBV6-5; abundance: -; CDR3aa: CASRSTANYGYTF; CDR3nt: TGTGCCAGCAGGTCTACCGCTAACTATGGCTACACCTTC
d_gene: -; j_gene: TRBJ2-2; v_gene: TRBV6-4; abundance: -; CDR3aa: CASRQGANTGELFF; CDR3nt: TGTGCCAGCAGACAGGGAGCGAACACCGGGGAGCTGTTTTTT
d_gene: TRBD2; j_gene: TRBJ2-7; v_gene: TRBV2; abundance: once; CDR3aa: CASSREPGTRRYEQYF; CDR3nt: TGTGCCAGCAGTCGAGAGCCCGGGACTAGACGCTACGAGCAGTACTTC
d_gene: -; j_gene: TRBJ1-1; v_gene: TRBV29-1; abundance: -; CDR3aa: CSVEDLDSGAFF; CDR3nt: TGCAGCGTTGAAGACCTAGACAGTGGGGCTTTCTTT
d_gene: -; j_gene: TRBJ2-6; v_gene: TRBV4-1; abundance: -; CDR3aa: CASSQVGGRVSGSGANVLTF; CDR3nt: TGCGCCAGCAGCCAAGTGGGCGGCAGGGTATCCGGATCTGGGGCCAACGTCCTGACTTTC
d_gene: -; j_gene: TRBJ1-2; v_gene: TRBV2; abundance: -; CDR3aa: CASSVSPANYGYTF; CDR3nt: TGTGCCAGCAGTGTTAGTCCCGCTAACTATGGCTACACCTTC
d_gene: -; j_gene: TRBJ2-1; v_gene: TRBV10-3; abundance: few; CDR3aa: CAISTGGRNEQFF; CDR3nt: TGTGCCATCAGCACCGGGGGTCGGAATGAGCAGTTCTTC
d_gene: TRBD2; j_gene: TRBJ2-5; v_gene: TRBV11-1; abundance: -; CDR3aa: CASSSGLAGGGRETQYF; CDR3nt: TGTGCCAGCAGCTCCGGACTAGCGGGAGGGGGTAGAGAGACCCAGTACTTC
d_gene: -; j_gene: TRBJ1-1; v_gene: TRBV5-1; abundance: -; CDR3aa: CASSLGDTLNTEAFF; CDR3nt: TGCGCCAGCAGTTTGGGGGACACTTTGAACACTGAAGCTTTCTTT
d_gene: TRBD2; j_gene: TRBJ2-5; v_gene: TRBV11-3; abundance: few; CDR3aa: CASSLASGRDETQYF; CDR3nt: TGTGCCAGCAGCCTGGCTAGCGGGAGGGACGAGACCCAGTACTTC
d_gene: -; j_gene: TRBJ1-3; v_gene: TRBV5-1; abundance: -; CDR3aa: CASSLTGRDTIYF; CDR3nt: TGCGCCAGCAGCTTGACAGGGAGGGACACCATATATTTT
d_gene: -; j_gene: TRBJ1-2; v_gene: TRBV13; abundance: -; CDR3aa: CASSSRVRGGYGYTF; CDR3nt: TGTGCCAGCAGCTCAAGGGTCAGGGGTGGCTATGGCTACACCTTC